This T cell receptor beta chain was obtained from a study of T cell responses to AZD1222 COVID-19 vaccine. Between the trimmed V and J ends, which lost 6 bases and 0 bases, there was a span of 14 bases. Germline V gene data show CDR1 as LNHDA and CDR2 as SQIVND (reference sequence). CDR3 length: 16 amino acids. TCRdb's copy holds only in-frame clones and misses some; the assay was immunoSEQ multiplex PCR. This sample has about 85,000 clones; about 90% occur once, and the top ten carry approximately 7%. The rearrangement links TRBV19 to TRBJ2-2, with a tentative D call TRBD2 (5 bases). The starting material was peripheral blood, obtained on day 0 of AZD1222 vaccination. This sequence originates from an adult in good health. CDR3 nucleotides: TGTGCCAGTAGCCCCCTGGAGCGGACGAACACCGGGGAGCTGTTTTTT. It codes for CASSPLERTNTGELFF.